Each of the 23 T cell receptor beta chains below was sequenced from the same sample in a study of patients and donors after allogeneic stem cell transplantation. In TCRdb, the RT-PCR reads were re-called with MiXCR into one record per CDR3 protein. The table has fewer than 180,000 distinct CDR3 sequences, over 30% seen once. Sequencing was carried out using blood, either unsorted or a sorted T cell fraction (not recorded which). The receptors here all came from a human donor who was either an allogeneic HSCT recipient or a stem cell or donor lymphocyte infusion donor (not recorded which). It is not recorded whose cells these are; they may come from a transplant donor.

This clonotype was seen only a few times. This chain uses TRBV15 with TRBJ1-1; D remains unclear. CDR3 size: 17 residues. In germline, CDR1 is LNHNV, CDR2 YYDKDF (reference sequence). V lost 0 bases, J lost 3 bases, and 17 bases lay in between. The CDR3 coding sequence is TGTGCCACCAGCAGAGAAACTCACGGATTGAGGGACACTGAAGCTTTCTTT. Translating it yields CATSRETHGLRDTEAFF.

The V gene is TRBV12-3 or TRBV12-4, the J gene TRBJ2-2; a possible D gene is TRBD1 (6 bases). The CDR3 runs 18 residues. Deletions cut 0 bases from V and 4 bases from J, with 18 bases between. CDR3 in amino acids: CASSLAPGAPLLTGELFF. The CDR3 DNA reads TGTGCCAGCAGTTTAGCGCCAGGGGCCCCTCTCCTCACCGGGGAGCTGTTTTTT.

This sequence joins TRBV5-1 and TRBJ2-3; TRBD1 might be the D (6 bases). The CDR3 length is 19 residues. The germline CDR1 and CDR2 sequences are SGHRS and YFSETQ. V lost 3 bases to trimming and J lost 2 bases, with 25 bases between them. This chain's CDR3 is CASSSKTGHRIPATDTQYF. In nucleotides, the CDR3 is TGCGCCAGCAGCTCAAAAACGGGACACAGGATCCCGGCCACAGATACGCAGTATTTT.

The chain is built from TRBV29-1 and TRBJ1-1; 8 bases are shared with TRBD1. The CDR3 has 13 residues. The germline CDR1 and CDR2 sequences are SQVTM and ANQGSEA. With 6 bases clipped from V and 1 base from J, the junction kept 4 bases outside the gene matches. The CDR3 DNA reads TGCAGCGTGGCAGGGGGCCCGAACACTGAAGCTTTCTTT. This sequence encodes CSVAGGPNTEAFF.

This clonotype appeared a few times. CDR3 in DNA: TGTGCCAGCAGCTTAAGGACAGGGAGCCAGCAGCCCCAGCATTTT. Translating gives CASSLRTGSQQPQHF. This chain uses TRBV7-2 with TRBJ1-5, with 8 bases fitting TRBD1. J lost 7 bases, V lost 2 bases, and 7 bases had no gene match. CDR3 length: 15 residues. Germline CDR1 and CDR2: SGHTA and FQGNSA.

The chain recombines TRBV28 with TRBJ2-5, with D possibly TRBD2 on 5 matching bases. V was cut by 3 bases and J by 5 bases, with 10 bases left in between. The CDR3 has 13 residues. The germline V gene has CDR1 MDHEN and CDR2 SYDVKM. The chain's CDR3 is CASSLGGLETQYF. In DNA form, the CDR3 reads TGTGCCAGCAGTTTGGGCGGGCTGGAGACCCAGTACTTC.

This clonotype was observed a few times. The chain has TRBV6-2 or TRBV6-3 and TRBJ1-4; maybe TRBD1 (5 bases). Germline V gene data show CDR1 as MNHEY and CDR2 as SVGEGT. The CDR3 has 15 amino acids. The V gene lost 4 bases and the J gene lost 7 bases, with 16 bases spanning the gap. The CDR3: CASSSRKGVLEKLFF. DNA of the CDR3: TGTGCCAGCAGTTCGCGAAAAGGGGTCCTTGAAAAACTGTTTTTT.

The J gene is TRBJ1-5, the V gene TRBV6-1, with D maybe TRBD1 (5 bases). The V gene's germline CDR1 is MNHNS and CDR2 SASEGT. The CDR3 contains 16 residues. Trimming removed 5 bases at V and 0 bases at J, with 14 bases between. The DNA for the CDR3 is TGTGCCAGCAGTCCTTGGGACGGGGATAGCAATCAGCCCCAGCATTTT. Translation: CASSPWDGDSNQPQHF.

This clonotype has only a few counts. The rearrangement uses TRBV6-1 and TRBJ1-5; maybe TRBD1 (5 bases). V was shortened by 7 bases and J by 4 bases, with 8 bases between the two germline ends. Germline loops: CDR1 MNHNS, CDR2 SASEGT. The CDR3 contains 12 residues. CDR3 in DNA: TGTGCCAGCAATTGGGGGAATCAGCCCCAGCATTTT. Encoded protein: CASNWGNQPQHF.

This clonotype was seen only a few times. The rearrangement links TRBV27 to TRBJ2-7; D possibly corresponds to TRBD2 (7 bases). Germline CDR1 reads MNHEY; CDR2 reads SMNVEV (reference sequence). V was clipped by 0 bases and J by 3 bases, with 9 bases between them. The length of the CDR3 is 14 residues. The CDR3 bases are TGTGCCAGCAGTTTATCGAGGGGGGGCTACGAGCAGTACGTC. This gives the protein CASSLSRGGYEQYV.

The chain joins TRBV9 to TRBJ1-2, with D possibly being TRBD1 (5 bases). Germline values: CDR1 SGDLS, CDR2 YYNGEE. The V and J ends lost 3 bases and 4 bases respectively, with 16 bases between them. CDR3 size: 15 residues. The CDR3 is CASSGRGTAVYGYTF. The CDR3 coding sequence is TGTGCCAGCAGCGGACGTGGGACGGCCGTCTATGGCTACACCTTC.

The chain combines TRBV10-3 with TRBJ2-3, with D possibly TRBD2 on 5 matching bases. Trimming cost V 6 bases and J 3 bases, with 7 bases left between them. The CDR3 covers 12 residues. Germline values: CDR1 ENHRY, CDR2 SYGVKD. CDR3 DNA sequence: TGTGCCATCAGCGGGGATACAGATACGCAGTATTTT. Protein sequence: CAISGDTDTQYF.

A few counts support this clonotype. The genes are TRBV25-1 and TRBJ2-7; 8 bases are a match to TRBD2. This CDR3 region has 15 residues. Trimming took 4 bases from V and 1 from J; bases not matched to a gene: 6. Germline V CDR1 and CDR2: MGHDK, SYGVNS. The chain's CDR3 is CASSVPTSGSYEQYF. The CDR3 DNA reads as TGTGCCAGCAGTGTCCCAACTAGCGGATCCTACGAGCAGTACTTC.

The V gene is TRBV20-1, the J gene TRBJ1-1; D remains unclear. V lost 6 bases to trimming and J lost 0 bases, with 11 bases between them. The CDR3 has 13 amino acids. Germline CDR1 is DFQATT and CDR2 is SNEGSKA (reference sequence). As DNA, the CDR3 is TGCAGTGCGCCGGAATTCATGAACACTGAAGCTTTCTTT. It codes for CSAPEFMNTEAFF.

This clonotype was counted between two and nine times. The rearrangement uses TRBV29-1 and TRBJ1-1; 9 nucleotides line up with TRBD1. Trimming took 7 bases from V and 12 from J; bases not matched to a gene: 9. There are 11 residues in the CDR3. In germline, CDR1 is SQVTM, CDR2 ANQGSEA. The CDR3 region is CSGIDGQGTFF. The CDR3 nucleotides read TGCAGCGGCATCGACGGACAGGGGACTTTCTTT.

This clonotype was seen more than once but under ten times. The genes are TRBV9 and TRBJ1-2; a possible D gene is TRBD1 (5 bases). The V gene lost 0 bases and the J gene lost 4 bases, with 7 bases spanning the gap. CDR3 size: 13 residues. Germline values: CDR1 SGDLS, CDR2 YYNGEE. CDR3 region: CASSVVDSYGYTF. The CDR3 DNA follows: TGTGCCAGCAGCGTAGTTGACAGCTATGGCTACACCTTC.

In its sample, this clonotype was seen a few times. The chain couples TRBV20-1 to TRBJ2-7; possible D gene TRBD2, 6 bases. Germline CDR1 and CDR2: DFQATT and SNEGSKA (reference sequence). V was shortened by 3 bases and J by 3 bases, with 15 bases between the two germline ends. The CDR3 length is 14 residues. DNA for the CDR3: TGCAGTGCTAGGGGCCCCGGGGAGGTCTACGAGCAGTACGTC. This gives the protein CSARGPGEVYEQYV.

This clonotype showed up just a few times. The chain carries TRBV5-1 and TRBJ1-2, with 9 bases identical to TRBD1. Looked up from germline, CDR1 is SGHRS and CDR2 is YFSETQ. This CDR3 is 15 amino acids long. The ends lost 7 bases at V and 7 bases at J; junction bases unmatched: 14. Here the CDR3 reads CASATGGAKEAGYTF. CDR3 nucleotides: TGCGCCAGCGCGACAGGGGGTGCCAAGGAAGCTGGCTACACCTTC.

This clonotype was counted a single time. The rearrangement joins TRBV11-1 to TRBJ1-1, with 7 bases fitting TRBD1. This CDR3 is built from 16 residues. V lost 4 bases, J lost 0 bases, and 8 bases stayed unmatched. Germline CDR1 SGHAT, CDR2 FQDESV (reference sequence). The CDR3 loop reads CASSSSRTGLNTEAFF. The CDR3 nucleotides read TGTGCCAGCAGCTCGTCCAGGACAGGTTTGAACACTGAAGCTTTCTTT.

A few counts support this clonotype. The chain employs TRBV9 and TRBJ1-2; TRBD1 might be the D (6 bases). The CDR3 is made up of 13 amino acids. The ends were cut back, 0 bases at V and 7 bases at J, with 10 bases in the middle. CDR1 is SGDLS and CDR2 is YYNGEE in the germline V gene. CDR3 residues: CASSVGQDIGYTF. The CDR3 DNA follows: TGTGCCAGCAGCGTAGGACAGGACATTGGCTACACCTTC.

V is TRBV7-3 and J is TRBJ2-1; no firm D call. This CDR3 comprises 13 residues. V was shortened by 4 bases and J by 10 bases, with 14 bases between the two germline ends. Germline V lookup: CDR1 SGHTA, CDR2 FQGTGA. The CDR3, as DNA: TGTGCCAGCAGCTCCGAGACACTTTCAGAGCAGTTCTTC. Its protein product is CASSSETLSEQFF.

This clonotype was detected only a few times. This sequence joins TRBV7-9 and TRBJ1-2; D is uncertain. The germline V and J ends were trimmed by 1 base and 6 bases, with 9 bases remaining between them. Germline values: CDR1 SEHNR, CDR2 FQNEAQ (reference sequence). CDR3 length equals 13 residues. CDR3 sequence: CASSLGRSHGYTF. CDR3 DNA: TGTGCCAGCAGCTTAGGCAGGTCGCATGGCTACACCTTC.

This clonotype was counted a few times. The chain is built from TRBV7-3 and TRBJ1-2; D uncertain. The V gene's germline CDR1 is SGHTA and CDR2 FQGTGA. With 5 bases removed from V and 3 bases from J, the gap between germline ends came to 19 bases. The CDR3 contains 16 residues. The CDR3 region is CASSTLDIPPDYGYTF. CDR3 DNA: TGTGCCAGCAGCACCCTCGATATCCCTCCTGACTATGGCTACACCTTC.